A single sample is the source of the 17 T cell receptor beta chains below, sequenced in a study of technical replicates of blood from a few donors. The repertoire was sequenced with immunoSEQ multiplex PCR; TCRdb's copy has only in-frame clones and lacks some. The repertoire holds 100,000 or so clones, with roughly 94% as singletons. The sample comprised T cells isolated from PBMCs. All receptors come from a human donor in good health.

This chain connects TRBV5-1 to TRBJ2-7; TRBD1 matches at 7 bases. CDR1 and CDR2 from the germline V gene are SGHRS and YFSETQ. J was trimmed by 3 bases and V by 1 base; bases with no gene match: 4. CDR3 size: 14 residues. The CDR3 DNA follows: TGCGCCAGCAGCTTGCGAGGGGGCAGCTACGAGCAGTACTTC. It translates to CASSLRGGSYEQYF. Together with reference TRBV5-1 and TRBJ2-7, the CDR3 gives the full variable domain: KAGVTQTPRYLIKTRGQQVTLSCSPISGHRSVSWYQQTPGQGLQFLFEYFSETQRNKGNFPGRFSGRQFSNSRSEMNVSTLELGDSALYLCASSLRGGSYEQYFGPGTRLTVT.

The chain couples TRBV7-6 to TRBJ2-7; 10 bases are shared with TRBD2. CDR1 and CDR2 (germline): SGHVS, FNYEAQ. This CDR3 comprises 15 residues. J was trimmed by 6 bases and V by 1 base; bases with no gene match: 6. DNA of the CDR3: TGTGCCAGCAGCTTAGAAGGTAGCGGGAGGTTCGAGCAGTACTTC. Translation gives CASSLEGSGRFEQYF.

The V gene is TRBV11-3, the J gene TRBJ2-2; D possibly corresponds to TRBD2 (5 bases). The CDR3 is 14 amino acids. V dropped 3 bases and J dropped 2 bases, with 7 bases sitting between them. Germline V CDR1 and CDR2: SGHNT, YENEEA. CDR3 sequence (DNA): TGTGCCAGCAGCTTCAGCGGAAACACCGGGGAGCTGTTTTTT. Amino acid sequence: CASSFSGNTGELFF.

This chain joins TRBV5-1 and TRBJ2-1, with a weak D call TRBD1 (5 bases). CDR1 and CDR2 from the germline V gene are SGHRS and YFSETQ. V was cut by 4 bases and J by 7 bases, with 9 bases left in between. CDR3 length: 12 amino acids. The CDR3 reads CASSQGWNEQFF. CDR3 DNA sequence: TGCGCCAGCAGCCAGGGATGGAATGAGCAGTTCTTC.

This chain joins TRBV15 and TRBJ2-1; 7 bases are a match to TRBD1. Germline CDR1 reads LNHNV; CDR2 reads YYDKDF (reference sequence). Losses at the gene ends were 5 bases for V and 4 bases for J; bases not matched to a gene: 5. CDR3 length equals 14 residues. The DNA of the CDR3 is TGTGCCACCAGCCGGCGGACAGGATACAATGAGCAGTTCTTC. It encodes CATSRRTGYNEQFF.

This sequence joins TRBV10-1 and TRBJ2-2; perhaps TRBD2 as D (6 bases). The CDR3 is 14 residues long. Germline V CDR1 and CDR2: WNHNN, SYGVQD (reference sequence). Trimming pared 7 bases from V and 2 bases from J, leaving 11 bases between. This chain's CDR3 is CASTWDFNTGELFF. The CDR3 DNA reads as TGCGCCAGCACATGGGACTTTAACACCGGGGAGCTGTTTTTT.

This chain joins TRBV7-9 and TRBJ2-7; tentatively, D is TRBD1 (6 bases). Deletions cut 5 bases from V and 2 bases from J, with 13 bases between. Germline-derived CDR1 and CDR2 are SEHNR and FQNEAQ (reference sequence). The CDR3 contains 14 residues. The CDR3 here is CASSSQGSTYEQYF. The CDR3 region has the DNA TGTGCCAGCAGCAGTCAGGGGTCTACCTACGAGCAGTACTTC.

The chain employs TRBV19 and TRBJ1-5; D not certain. Germline lookup yields CDR1 LNHDA and CDR2 SQIVND (reference sequence). The V and J ends lost 4 bases and 4 bases respectively, with 14 bases between them. The CDR3 length is 15 residues. CDR3 sequence: CASSNPSTRNQPQHF. Here the CDR3 DNA reads TGTGCCAGTAGTAACCCTTCTACTCGAAATCAGCCCCAGCATTTT. The whole variable domain, filled in from reference TRBV19 and TRBJ1-5, reads DGGITQSPKYLFRKEGQNVTLSCEQNLNHDAMYWYRQDPGQGLRLIYYSQIVNDFQKGDIAEGYSVSREKKESFPLTVTSAQKNPTAFYLCASSNPSTRNQPQHFGDGTRLSIL.

V is TRBV28 and J is TRBJ2-5; possibly TRBD2 for D (7 bases). Germline loops: CDR1 MDHEN, CDR2 SYDVKM. The V end was cut by 7 bases, the J end by 5 bases, with 17 bases between. CDR3 length equals 14 residues. CDR3 coding DNA: TGTGCCAGCAATAGGGGGGGAGCCGGGGAGACCCAGTACTTC. Translating gives CASNRGGAGETQYF.

The chain joins TRBV6-5 to TRBJ1-1; D gene ambiguous. Deletions cut 4 bases from V and 2 bases from J, with 17 bases between. Germline CDR1 reads MNHEY; CDR2 reads SVGAGI. The CDR3 is made up of 16 amino acids. The CDR3 coding sequence is TGTGCCAGCAGTTCCTCGATTGTCGGGAGTAACACTGAAGCTTTCTTT. This translates into CASSSSIVGSNTEAFF.

The chain has TRBV18 and TRBJ2-2; 7 bases fit TRBD1. Germline V CDR1 and CDR2: KGHSH, LQKENI. The CDR3 consists of 14 residues. After removal of 3 bases from V and 5 bases from J, the junction contained 3 bases not matched to a gene. CDR3 loop: CASSPDRSTGELFF. Written as DNA, the CDR3 is TGTGCCAGCTCACCGGACAGGTCGACCGGGGAGCTGTTTTTT.

The gene calls are TRBV10-2 and TRBJ2-1; no clear D. Germline V gives CDR1 WSHSY, CDR2 SAAADI. The CDR3 has 13 amino acids. Trimming removed 4 bases from V and 2 bases from J, with 6 bases in between. The CDR3 DNA reads TGCGCCAGCAGTGGTCAGACCTACAATGAGCAGTTCTTC. Translation gives CASSGQTYNEQFF.

This clone was found once. This chain links TRBV27 with TRBJ2-6; no definite D call. Looked up from germline, CDR1 is MNHEY and CDR2 is SMNVEV (reference sequence). Trimming took off 5 bases at V and 3 bases at J, with 8 bases between the two ends. The CDR3 spans 14 residues. This chain's CDR3 is CASSAQVGANVLTF. CDR3 nucleotide sequence: TGTGCCAGCAGTGCCCAGGTTGGGGCCAACGTCCTGACTTTC.

The genes are TRBV28 and TRBJ2-1, with 9 bases matching TRBD2. This CDR3 is 16 amino acids long. V lost 4 bases to trimming and J lost 7 bases; unmatched junction nucleotides: 11. Germline loops: CDR1 MDHEN, CDR2 SYDVKM. CDR3 in DNA: TGTGCCAGCAGTTCCTTTCGTAGCGGGAGTAGGAATGAGCAGTTCTTC. As protein: CASSSFRSGSRNEQFF.

The chain is built from TRBV2 and TRBJ2-7; D remains unclear. Looked up from germline, CDR1 is SNHLY and CDR2 is FYNNEI. The germline V and J ends were trimmed by 4 bases and 3 bases, with 10 bases remaining between them. CDR3 length: 13 amino acids. In DNA form, the CDR3 reads TGTGCCAGCAGTGTGGCCCCAGGCTACGAGCAGTACTTC. It is translated as CASSVAPGYEQYF.

V gene TRBV4-1 combines with J gene TRBJ2-1; maybe TRBD2 (6 bases). CDR1 MGHRA and CDR2 YSYEKL come from the germline V gene. V was trimmed by 6 bases and J by 12 bases, leaving 18 bases between them. This CDR3 comprises 13 residues. CDR3 sequence reads: CASSYLGREVQFF. As DNA, the CDR3 is TGCGCCAGCAGTTACCTCGGGCGGGAAGTGCAGTTCTTC.

This chain connects TRBV28 to TRBJ1-4; 9 bases are shared with TRBD1. The V gene end was trimmed by 6 bases and the J gene end by 4 bases; junction bases not matched to a gene: 9. This CDR3 is 16 amino acids long. CDR1 and CDR2 from the germline V gene are MDHEN and SYDVKM. The DNA of the CDR3 is TGTGCCAGCAGGGGGGCTCGGGACAGGGTTAATGAAAAACTGTTTTTT. Translation gives CASRGARDRVNEKLFF.